This T cell receptor (beta chain) came from a study of blood T cell repertoires in COVID-19. Study-wide context: Specimens from acute and convalescent COVID-19 originated in the United States, Italy and Spain. The analysed material was cDNA or gDNA that came from T cells, B-cell-depleted T cells, or PBMCs.

The method was immunoSEQ multiplex PCR; TCRdb's version includes in-frame clones alone and lacks a portion of them. Of roughly 25,000 clones in the sample, 75% to 90% were seen once. Between the trimmed V and J ends, which lost 6 bases and 1 base, there was a span of 18 bases. Germline values: CDR1 SGHRS, CDR2 YFSETQ. The CDR3 totals 16 residues. This sequence was found in a woman older than 75 with acute or convalescent COVID-19. The chain links TRBV5-1 to TRBJ2-3; possibly TRBD2 for D (5 bases). Sequences were obtained from peripheral blood. CDR3 sequence (DNA): TGCGCCAGCACCTCAGGACCAAGCGGCGGCACAGATACGCAGTATTTT. It specifies CASTSGPSGGTDTQYF.